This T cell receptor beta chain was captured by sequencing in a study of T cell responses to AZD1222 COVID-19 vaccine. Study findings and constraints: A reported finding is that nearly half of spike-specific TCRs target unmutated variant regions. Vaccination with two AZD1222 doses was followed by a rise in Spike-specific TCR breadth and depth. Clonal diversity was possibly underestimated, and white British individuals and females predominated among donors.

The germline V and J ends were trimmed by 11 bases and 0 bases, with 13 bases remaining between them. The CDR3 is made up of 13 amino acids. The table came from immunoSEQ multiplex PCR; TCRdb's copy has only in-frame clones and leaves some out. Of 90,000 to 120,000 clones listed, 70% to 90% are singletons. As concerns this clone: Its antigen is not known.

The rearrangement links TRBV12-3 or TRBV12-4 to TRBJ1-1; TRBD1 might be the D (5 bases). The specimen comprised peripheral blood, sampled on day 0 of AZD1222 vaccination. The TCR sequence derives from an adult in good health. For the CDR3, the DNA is TGTGCCTGCCGGGGACTGATGAACACTGAAGCTTTCTTT. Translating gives CACRGLMNTEAFF.